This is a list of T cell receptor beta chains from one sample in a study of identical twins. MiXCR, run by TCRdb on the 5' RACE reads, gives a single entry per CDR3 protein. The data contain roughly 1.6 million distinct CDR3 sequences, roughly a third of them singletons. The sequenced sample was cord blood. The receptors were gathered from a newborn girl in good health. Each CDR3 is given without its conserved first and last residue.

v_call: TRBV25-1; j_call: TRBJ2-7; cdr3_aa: ASSERLASSYEQY
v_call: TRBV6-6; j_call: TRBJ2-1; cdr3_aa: ASARDSANEQF
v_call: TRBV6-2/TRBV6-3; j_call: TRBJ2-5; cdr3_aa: ASSAGTSMQETQY
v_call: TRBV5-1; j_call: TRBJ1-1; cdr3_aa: ASSSTGGSRNTEAF
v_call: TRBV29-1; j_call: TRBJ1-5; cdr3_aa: SVQGVGQPQH
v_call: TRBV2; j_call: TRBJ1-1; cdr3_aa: ASILQPNTEAF
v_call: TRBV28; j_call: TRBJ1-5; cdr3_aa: ASSSAGALGQPQH
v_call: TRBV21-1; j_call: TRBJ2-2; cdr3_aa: ASPKSTRSGSNTGELF
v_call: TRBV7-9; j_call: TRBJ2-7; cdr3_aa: ASSLARDASYEQY
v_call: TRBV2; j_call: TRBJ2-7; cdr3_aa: ASKDETYEQY
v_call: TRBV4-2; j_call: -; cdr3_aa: ASSQSTSGGWLETQY
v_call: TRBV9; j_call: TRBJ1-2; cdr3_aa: ASSVAFATGMGYT
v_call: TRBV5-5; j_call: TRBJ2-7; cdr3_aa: ASSFSQGAIYEQY
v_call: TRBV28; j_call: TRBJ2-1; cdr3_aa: ASSPRASDEQF
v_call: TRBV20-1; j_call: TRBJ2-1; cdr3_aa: SARGTSKSYNEQF
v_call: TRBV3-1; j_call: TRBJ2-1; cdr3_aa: ASGQDRGVGEQF
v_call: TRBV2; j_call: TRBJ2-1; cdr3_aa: ASINRGGEQF
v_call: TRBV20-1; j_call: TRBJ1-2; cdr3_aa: SAKGRNYGYT
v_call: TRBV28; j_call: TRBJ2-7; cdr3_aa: ASRNSGSSYEQY
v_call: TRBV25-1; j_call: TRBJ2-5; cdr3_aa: ASRETGEETQY
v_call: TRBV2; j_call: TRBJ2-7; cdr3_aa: ASSLGGSTSYEQY
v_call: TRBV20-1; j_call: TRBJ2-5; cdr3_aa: SARQDGETQY
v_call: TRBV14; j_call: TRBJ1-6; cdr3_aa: ASSRPLTGTDNSPLH
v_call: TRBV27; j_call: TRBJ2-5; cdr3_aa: ASRPAGVETQY
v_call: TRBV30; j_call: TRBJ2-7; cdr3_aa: AWSVQGQYEQY
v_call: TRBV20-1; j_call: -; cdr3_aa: SARNRGQGAYEQY
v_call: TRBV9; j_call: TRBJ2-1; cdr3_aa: ASSPRLAVNEQF